Shown below are 12 T cell receptor beta chains from a single sample sequenced in a study of radiotherapy plus CTLA-4 blockade in lung cancer. Produced via immunoSEQ multiplex PCR; TCRdb's table is partial and in-frame only. This table has over 75,000 clones, approximately 83% appearing once. Sequencing was performed on peripheral blood, taken from a patient treated with radiotherapy plus ipilimumab. All receptors come from a human donor with non-small cell lung cancer who had stable disease on radiotherapy plus ipilimumab.

The chain combines TRBV20-1 with TRBJ1-1; D remains ambiguous. The CDR3 contains 11 residues. With 5 bases removed from V and 0 bases from J, the gap between germline ends came to 4 bases. Germline loops: CDR1 DFQATT, CDR2 SNEGSKA (reference sequence). CDR3 in amino acids: CSARVNTEAFF. CDR3 bases: TGCAGTGCTCGGGTGAACACTGAAGCTTTCTTT.

The V call is TRBV6-6, the J call TRBJ2-5, with 9 bases aligning to TRBD1. The better agreement between TRBJ2-7 and the DNA end casts doubt on the J call. Germline CDR1 and CDR2: MNHNY and SVGAGI (reference sequence). The length of the CDR3 is 14 residues. The CDR3 DNA is TGTGCCAGCAGATACCGGGACAGGGTAGGCGAGCAGTACTTC. It codes for CASRYRDRVGEQYF.

Details on this clone: This CDR3 is also generated by other DNA sequences in the sample. The chain carries TRBV30 and TRBJ2-3, with TRBD2 as a possible D gene (6 bases). Trimming removed 5 bases at V and 5 bases at J, with 20 bases between. CDR1 and CDR2 from the germline V gene are GTSNPN and SVGIG (reference sequence). This CDR3 contains 15 residues. The DNA for the CDR3 is TGTGCCTGGGACGGGACCGGGGGTCGGGGAGATACGCAGTATTTT. This codes for CAWDGTGGRGDTQYF. Full variable domain (remainder filled in from reference TRBV30 and TRBJ2-3): SQTIHQWPATLVQPVGSPLSLECTVEGTSNPNLYWYRQAAGRGLQLLFYSVGIGQISSEVPQNLSASRPQDRQFILSSKKLLLSDSGFYLCAWDGTGGRGDTQYFGPGTRLTVL.

V and J are TRBV2 and TRBJ1-5; no firm D call. Germline V lookup: CDR1 SNHLY, CDR2 FYNNEI. This CDR3 is built from 13 residues. Between the trimmed V and J ends, which lost 7 bases and 3 bases, there was a span of 10 bases. The CDR3 is CASTSRYNQPQHF. DNA for the CDR3: TGTGCCAGCACGTCCAGGTACAATCAGCCCCAGCATTTT. Together with reference TRBV2 and TRBJ1-5, the CDR3 gives the full variable domain: EPEVTQTPSHQVTQMGQEVILRCVPISNHLYFYWYRQILGQKVEFLVSFYNNEISEKSEIFDDQFSVERPDGSNFTLKIRSTKLEDSAMYFCASTSRYNQPQHFGDGTRLSIL.

This clone is a singleton in its sample. The chain employs TRBV7-9 and TRBJ1-4; a possible D gene is TRBD1 (5 bases). V was clipped by 0 bases and J by 3 bases, with 8 bases between them. Germline CDR1 is SEHNR and CDR2 is FQNEAQ (reference sequence). CDR3 length: 15 residues. The CDR3 spells CASSLAMGANEKLFF. CDR3 coding DNA: TGTGCCAGCAGCTTAGCGATGGGGGCTAATGAAAAACTGTTTTTT.

DNA for the CDR3: TGTGCCAGCACTACAGGGGGTGGCAATCAGCCCCAGCATTTT. Amino acid sequence: CASTTGGGNQPQHF. V usage is TRBV2 and J usage is TRBJ1-5, with 8 bases aligning to TRBD1. The J segment lost 2 bases and the V segment lost 7 bases, leaving 4 bases of the junction unmatched. The CDR3 contains 14 residues. Germline-derived CDR1 and CDR2 are SNHLY and FYNNEI.

The V and J genes are TRBV27 and TRBJ1-1; possible D gene TRBD1, 6 bases. The ends were cut back, 0 bases at V and 5 bases at J, with 13 bases in the middle. Germline CDR1 and CDR2: MNHEY and SMNVEV (reference sequence). The CDR3 extends over 15 amino acids. The CDR3: CASSLSRGARTEAFF. CDR3 sequence (DNA): TGTGCCAGCAGTTTATCGAGGGGGGCGAGGACTGAAGCTTTCTTT.

The chain recombines TRBV5-4 with TRBJ2-1; D gene uncertain. Trimming stripped 0 bases from V and 6 bases from J, with 7 bases between. CDR1 is SGHNT and CDR2 is YYREEE in the germline V gene (reference sequence). The length of the CDR3 is 13 residues. Here the CDR3 DNA reads TGTGCCAGCAGCTTGGTAGGATCCAATGAGCAGTTCTTC. Translating gives CASSLVGSNEQFF.

The J gene is TRBJ2-7, the V gene TRBV30; 9 bases line up with TRBD1. Germline-derived CDR1 and CDR2 are GTSNPN and SVGIG (reference sequence). The J segment lost 4 bases and the V segment lost 2 bases, leaving 9 bases of the junction unmatched. The CDR3 spans 15 residues. CDR3 DNA sequence: TGTGCCTGGAGTCCCCGGGACAGGGACAGGTACGAGCAGTACTTC. This translates into CAWSPRDRDRYEQYF.

The CDR3 sequence is CASSLYGGLYNEQFF. Here the CDR3 DNA reads TGTGCCAGCAGTTTATACGGGGGCCTATACAATGAGCAGTTCTTC. V usage is TRBV27 and J usage is TRBJ2-1; D is perhaps TRBD1 or TRBD2 (6 bases each). This CDR3 has 15 residues. Trimming stripped 1 base from V and 4 bases from J, with 11 bases between. CDR1 is MNHEY, CDR2 SMNVEV, per germline (reference sequence).

The chain combines TRBV2 with TRBJ2-3; D not resolved. Germline lookup yields CDR1 SNHLY and CDR2 FYNNEI. Trimming took 10 bases from V and 6 from J, leaving 17 bases between them. CDR3 length: 13 amino acids. The CDR3 reads CATTIFPEDTQYF. CDR3 sequence (DNA): TGTGCCACAACTATTTTCCCCGAGGATACGCAGTATTTT.

The chain combines TRBV7-8 with TRBJ2-7, with D hard to call. V was cut by 5 bases and J by 1 base, with 9 bases left in between. Germline CDR1 is SGHVS and CDR2 is FQNEAQ. The CDR3 length is 13 residues. CDR3 nucleotide sequence: TGTGCCAGCAGCCCCGGCCATTCCTACGAGCAGTACTTC. Translated, it gives CASSPGHSYEQYF.